This T cell receptor (beta chain) was identified in a study of neoadjuvant nivolumab and ipilimumab in lung cancer. Study results and caveats: Pathologic regression was not significantly tied to TCR clonality. Compared with tumor-adjacent uninvolved lung, resected tumors showed greater richness and clonality. Only a small number of samples underwent TCR sequencing.

The V end lost 6 bases, the J end lost 4 bases, and 19 bases lay between the germline ends. CDR3 length: 17 residues. Germline V gene sequence: CDR1 LNHDA, CDR2 SQIVND (reference sequence). The table lists this clone with a few counts. Its antigen is currently unknown. Assay: immunoSEQ multiplex PCR; the TCRdb copy retains only in-frame clones and omits some. This table has about 9,000 clones, roughly 80% appearing once. The receptor was derived from an adult with non-small cell lung cancer. The sample here was tumor tissue, taken after neoadjuvant nivolumab, alone or with ipilimumab, at or shortly before surgery. The J gene is TRBJ2-6, the V gene TRBV19; D tentatively fits TRBD1 or TRBD2 (5 bases each). CDR3 amino acids: CASSPSGTPSGANVLTF. The CDR3 DNA reads as TGTGCCAGTAGCCCCTCCGGGACCCCCTCCGGGGCCAACGTCCTGACTTTC.